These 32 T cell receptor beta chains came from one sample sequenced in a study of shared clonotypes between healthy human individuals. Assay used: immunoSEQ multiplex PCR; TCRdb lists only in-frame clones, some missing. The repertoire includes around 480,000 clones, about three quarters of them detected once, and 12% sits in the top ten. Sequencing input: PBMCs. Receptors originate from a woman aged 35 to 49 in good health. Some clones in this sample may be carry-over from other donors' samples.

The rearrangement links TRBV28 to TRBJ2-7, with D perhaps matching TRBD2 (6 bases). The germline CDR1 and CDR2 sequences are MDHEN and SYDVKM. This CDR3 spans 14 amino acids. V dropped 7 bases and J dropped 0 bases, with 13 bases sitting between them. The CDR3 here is CASMRGGASYEQYF. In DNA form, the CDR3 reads TGTGCCAGCATGAGAGGAGGGGCCTCCTACGAGCAGTACTTC.

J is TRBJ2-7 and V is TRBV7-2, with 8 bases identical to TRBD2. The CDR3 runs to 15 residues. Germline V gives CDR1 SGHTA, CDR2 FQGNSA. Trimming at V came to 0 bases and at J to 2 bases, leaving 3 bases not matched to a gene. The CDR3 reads CASSLALAGTYEQYF. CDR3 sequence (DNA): TGTGCCAGCAGCTTAGCCCTAGCGGGTACCTACGAGCAGTACTTC.

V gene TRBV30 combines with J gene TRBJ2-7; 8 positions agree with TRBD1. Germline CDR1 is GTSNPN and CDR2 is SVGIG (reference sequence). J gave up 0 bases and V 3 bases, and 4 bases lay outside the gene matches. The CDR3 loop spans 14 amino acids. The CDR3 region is CAWSRTGSSYEQYF. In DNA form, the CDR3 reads TGTGCCTGGAGCCGGACAGGGAGCTCCTACGAGCAGTACTTC.

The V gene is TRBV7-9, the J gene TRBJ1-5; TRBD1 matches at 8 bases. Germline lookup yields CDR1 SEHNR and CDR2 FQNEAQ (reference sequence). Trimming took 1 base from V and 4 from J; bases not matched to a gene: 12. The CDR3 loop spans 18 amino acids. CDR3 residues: CASSLVGSGQDLNQPQHF. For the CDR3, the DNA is TGTGCCAGCAGCTTAGTAGGGTCGGGACAGGACTTGAATCAGCCCCAGCATTTT.

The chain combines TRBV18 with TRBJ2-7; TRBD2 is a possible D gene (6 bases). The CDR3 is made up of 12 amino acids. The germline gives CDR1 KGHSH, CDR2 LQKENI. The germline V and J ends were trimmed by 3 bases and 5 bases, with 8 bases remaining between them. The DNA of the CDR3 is TGTGCCAGCTCACCGGAGGGGAACGAGCAGTACTTC. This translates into CASSPEGNEQYF.

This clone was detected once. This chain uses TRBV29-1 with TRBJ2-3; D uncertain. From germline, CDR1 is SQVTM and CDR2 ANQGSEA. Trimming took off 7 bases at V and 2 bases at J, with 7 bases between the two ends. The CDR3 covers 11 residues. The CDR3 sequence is CSGLVTDTQYF. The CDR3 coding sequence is TGCAGCGGGCTGGTCACAGATACGCAGTATTTT.

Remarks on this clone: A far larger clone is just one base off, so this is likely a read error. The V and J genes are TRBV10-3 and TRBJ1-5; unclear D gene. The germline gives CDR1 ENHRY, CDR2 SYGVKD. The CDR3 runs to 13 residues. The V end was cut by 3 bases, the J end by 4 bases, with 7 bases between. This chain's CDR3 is CAISDQVNQPQHF. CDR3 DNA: TGTGCCATCAGTGATCAGGTGAATCAGCCCCAGCATTTT.

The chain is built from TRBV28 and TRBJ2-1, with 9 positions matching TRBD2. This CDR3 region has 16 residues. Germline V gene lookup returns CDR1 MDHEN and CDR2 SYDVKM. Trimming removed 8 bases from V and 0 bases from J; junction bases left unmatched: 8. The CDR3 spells CASASGSGGSYNEQFF. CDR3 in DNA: TGTGCCAGCGCCTCAGGTAGCGGGGGCTCCTACAATGAGCAGTTCTTC.

CDR3 residues: CASTLAGTSTDTQYF. The CDR3, as DNA: TGTGCCAGCACCTTAGCGGGAACCAGCACAGATACGCAGTATTTT. The rearrangement uses TRBV6-6 and TRBJ2-3, with 8 bases fitting TRBD2. J lost 0 bases, V lost 7 bases, and 6 bases had no gene match. The CDR3 is 15 amino acids. Per germline, CDR1 MNHNY and CDR2 SVGAGI (reference sequence).

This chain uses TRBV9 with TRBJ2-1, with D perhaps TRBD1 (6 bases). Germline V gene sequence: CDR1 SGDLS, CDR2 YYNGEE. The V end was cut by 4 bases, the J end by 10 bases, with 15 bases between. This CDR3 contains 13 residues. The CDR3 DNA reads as TGTGCCAGCAGCATAGGTGTTGGGGGCGAGCAGTTCTTC. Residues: CASSIGVGGEQFF.

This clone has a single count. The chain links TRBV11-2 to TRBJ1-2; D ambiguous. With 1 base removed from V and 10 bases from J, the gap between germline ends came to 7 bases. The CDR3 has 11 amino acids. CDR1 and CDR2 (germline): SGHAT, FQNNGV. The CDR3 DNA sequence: TGTGCCAGCAGCTTAGGCGGCGTCTACACCTTC. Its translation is CASSLGGVYTF.

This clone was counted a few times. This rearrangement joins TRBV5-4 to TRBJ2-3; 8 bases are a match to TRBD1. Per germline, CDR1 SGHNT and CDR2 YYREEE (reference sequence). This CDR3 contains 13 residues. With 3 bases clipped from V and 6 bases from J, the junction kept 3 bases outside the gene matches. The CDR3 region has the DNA TGTGCCAGCAGCTCAGGGGGCAGGGATACGCAGTATTTT. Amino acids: CASSSGGRDTQYF. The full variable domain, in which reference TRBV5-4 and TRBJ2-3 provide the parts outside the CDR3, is ETGVTQSPTHLIKTRGQQVTLRCSSQSGHNTVSWYQQALGQGPQFIFQYYREEENGRGNFPPRFSGLQFPNYSSELNVNALELDDSALYLCASSSGGRDTQYFGPGTRLTVL.

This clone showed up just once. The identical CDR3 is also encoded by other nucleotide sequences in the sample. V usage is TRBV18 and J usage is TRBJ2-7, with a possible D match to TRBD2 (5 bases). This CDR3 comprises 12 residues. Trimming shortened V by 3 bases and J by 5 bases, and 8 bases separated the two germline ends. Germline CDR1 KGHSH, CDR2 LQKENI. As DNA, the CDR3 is TGTGCCAGCTCACCGGCCGGGAACGAGCAGTACTTC. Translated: CASSPAGNEQYF. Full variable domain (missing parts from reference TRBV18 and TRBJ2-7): NAGVMQNPRHLVRRRGQEARLRCSPMKGHSHVYWYRQLPEEGLKFMVYLQKENIIDESGMPKERFSAEFPKEGPSILRIQQVVRGDSAAYFCASSPAGNEQYFGPGTRLTVT.

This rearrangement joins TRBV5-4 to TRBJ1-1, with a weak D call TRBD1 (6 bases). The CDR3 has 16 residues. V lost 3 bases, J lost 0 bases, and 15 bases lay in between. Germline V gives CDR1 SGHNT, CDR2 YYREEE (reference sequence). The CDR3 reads CASSSPPTGMNTEAFF. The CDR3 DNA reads TGTGCCAGCAGCTCCCCCCCGACAGGTATGAACACTGAAGCTTTCTTT. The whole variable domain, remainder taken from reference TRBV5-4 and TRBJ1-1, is ETGVTQSPTHLIKTRGQQVTLRCSSQSGHNTVSWYQQALGQGPQFIFQYYREEENGRGNFPPRFSGLQFPNYSSELNVNALELDDSALYLCASSSPPTGMNTEAFFGQGTRLTVV.

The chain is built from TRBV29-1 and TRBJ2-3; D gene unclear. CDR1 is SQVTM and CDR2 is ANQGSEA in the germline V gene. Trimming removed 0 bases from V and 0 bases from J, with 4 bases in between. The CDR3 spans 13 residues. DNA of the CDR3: TGCAGCGTTGAAGATCCTAGCACAGATACGCAGTATTTT. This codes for CSVEDPSTDTQYF.

CDR3 region: CASSSKSTSGPNEQFF. The CDR3 DNA sequence: TGTGCCAGCAGCTCCAAGTCGACTAGCGGTCCGAATGAGCAGTTCTTC. V usage is TRBV9 and J usage is TRBJ2-1; 9 bases line up with TRBD2. The CDR3 is 16 amino acids. Germline V gene lookup returns CDR1 SGDLS and CDR2 YYNGEE. V lost 4 bases to trimming and J lost 7 bases; unmatched junction nucleotides: 12.

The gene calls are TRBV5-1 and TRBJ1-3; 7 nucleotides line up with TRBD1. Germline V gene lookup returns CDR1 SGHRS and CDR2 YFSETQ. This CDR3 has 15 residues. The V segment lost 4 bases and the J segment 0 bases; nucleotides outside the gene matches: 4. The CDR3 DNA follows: TGCGCCAGCAGCCCGGACAGGTTCTCTGGAAACACCATATATTTT. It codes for CASSPDRFSGNTIYF.

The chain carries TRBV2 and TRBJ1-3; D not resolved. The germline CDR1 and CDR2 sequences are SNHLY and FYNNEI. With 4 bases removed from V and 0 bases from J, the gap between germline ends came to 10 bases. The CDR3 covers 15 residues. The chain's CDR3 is CASSATYSSGNTIYF. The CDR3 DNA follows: TGTGCCAGCAGTGCGACCTATTCCTCTGGAAACACCATATATTTT. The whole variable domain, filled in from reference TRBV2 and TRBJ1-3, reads EPEVTQTPSHQVTQMGQEVILRCVPISNHLYFYWYRQILGQKVEFLVSFYNNEISEKSEIFDDQFSVERPDGSNFTLKIRSTKLEDSAMYFCASSATYSSGNTIYFGEGSWLTVV.

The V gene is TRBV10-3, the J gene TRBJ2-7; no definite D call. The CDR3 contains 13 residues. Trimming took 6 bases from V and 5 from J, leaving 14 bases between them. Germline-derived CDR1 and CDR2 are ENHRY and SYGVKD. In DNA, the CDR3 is TGTGCCATCAGCGTTCCAGGTGCCAACGAGCAGTACTTC. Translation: CAISVPGANEQYF.

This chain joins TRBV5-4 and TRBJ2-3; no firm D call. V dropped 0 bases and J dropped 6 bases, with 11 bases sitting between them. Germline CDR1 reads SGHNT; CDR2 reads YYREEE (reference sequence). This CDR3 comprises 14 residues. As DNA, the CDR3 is TGTGCCAGCAGCTTGGACCTAACAGCGGATACGCAGTATTTT. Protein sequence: CASSLDLTADTQYF.

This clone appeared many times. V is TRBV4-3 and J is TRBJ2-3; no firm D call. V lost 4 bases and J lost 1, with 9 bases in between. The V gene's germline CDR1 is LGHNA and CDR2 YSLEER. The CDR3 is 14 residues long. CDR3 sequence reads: CASSLAAGTDTQYF. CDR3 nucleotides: TGCGCCAGCAGCCTGGCTGCCGGCACAGATACGCAGTATTTT.

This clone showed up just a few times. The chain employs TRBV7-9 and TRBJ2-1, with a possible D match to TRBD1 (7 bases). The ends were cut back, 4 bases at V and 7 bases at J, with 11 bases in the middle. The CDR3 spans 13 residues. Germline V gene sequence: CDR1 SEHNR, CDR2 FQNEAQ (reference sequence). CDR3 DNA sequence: TGTGCCAGCAGCTGGTCAGGGGGGAATGAGCAGTTCTTC. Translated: CASSWSGGNEQFF. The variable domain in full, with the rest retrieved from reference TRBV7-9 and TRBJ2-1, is DTGVSQNPRHKITKRGQNVTFRCDPISEHNRLYWYRQTLGQGPEFLTYFQNEAQLEKSRLLSDRFSAERPKGSFSTLEIQRTEQGDSAMYLCASSWSGGNEQFFGPGTRLTVL.

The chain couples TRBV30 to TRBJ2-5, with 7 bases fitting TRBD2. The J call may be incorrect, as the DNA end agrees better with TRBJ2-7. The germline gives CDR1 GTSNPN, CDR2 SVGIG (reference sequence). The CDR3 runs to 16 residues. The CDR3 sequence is CAWSVWEGRPSYEQYF. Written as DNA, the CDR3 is TGTGCCTGGAGTGTATGGGAGGGCAGACCTTCCTACGAGCAGTACTTC.

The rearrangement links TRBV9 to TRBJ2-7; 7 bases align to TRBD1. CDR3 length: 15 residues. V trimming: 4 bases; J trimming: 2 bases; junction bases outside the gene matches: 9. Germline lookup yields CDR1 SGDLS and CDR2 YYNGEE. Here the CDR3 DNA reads TGTGCCAGCAGCACTACCTTAGGGACAGCCTACGAGCAGTACTTC. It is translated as CASSTTLGTAYEQYF.

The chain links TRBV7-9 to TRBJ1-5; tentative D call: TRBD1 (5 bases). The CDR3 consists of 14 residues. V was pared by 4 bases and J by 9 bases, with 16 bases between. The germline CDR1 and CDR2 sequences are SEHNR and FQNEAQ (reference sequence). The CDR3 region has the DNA TGTGCCAGCAGCTCGACCGGGACCCAGGGGCCCCAGCATTTT. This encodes CASSSTGTQGPQHF.

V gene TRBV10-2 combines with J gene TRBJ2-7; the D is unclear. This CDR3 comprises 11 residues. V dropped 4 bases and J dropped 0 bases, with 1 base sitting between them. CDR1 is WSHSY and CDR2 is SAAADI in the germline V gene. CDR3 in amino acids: CASSASYEQYF. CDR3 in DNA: TGCGCCAGCAGTGCCTCCTACGAGCAGTACTTC.

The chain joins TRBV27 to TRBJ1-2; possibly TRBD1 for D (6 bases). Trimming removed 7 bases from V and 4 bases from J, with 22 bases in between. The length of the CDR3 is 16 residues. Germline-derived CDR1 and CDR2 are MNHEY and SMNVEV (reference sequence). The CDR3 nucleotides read TGTGCCAGCACCCCTGGGACGTTCAGGGGATTCTATGGCTACACCTTC. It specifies CASTPGTFRGFYGYTF.

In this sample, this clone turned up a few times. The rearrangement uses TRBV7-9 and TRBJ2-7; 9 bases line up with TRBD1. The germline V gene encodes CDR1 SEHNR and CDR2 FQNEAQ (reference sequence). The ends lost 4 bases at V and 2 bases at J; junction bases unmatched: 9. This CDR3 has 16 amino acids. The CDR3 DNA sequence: TGTGCCAGCAGCTCGGCCGGGACAGGGTTGACCTACGAGCAGTACTTC. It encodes CASSSAGTGLTYEQYF. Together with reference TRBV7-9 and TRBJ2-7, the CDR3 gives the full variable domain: DTGVSQNPRHKITKRGQNVTFRCDPISEHNRLYWYRQTLGQGPEFLTYFQNEAQLEKSRLLSDRFSAERPKGSFSTLEIQRTEQGDSAMYLCASSSAGTGLTYEQYFGPGTRLTVT.

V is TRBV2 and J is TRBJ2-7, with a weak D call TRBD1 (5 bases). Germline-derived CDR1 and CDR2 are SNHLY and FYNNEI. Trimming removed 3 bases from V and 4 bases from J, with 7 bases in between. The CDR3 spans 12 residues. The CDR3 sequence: CASSDKGYEQYF. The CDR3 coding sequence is TGTGCCAGCAGTGATAAGGGGTACGAGCAGTACTTC.

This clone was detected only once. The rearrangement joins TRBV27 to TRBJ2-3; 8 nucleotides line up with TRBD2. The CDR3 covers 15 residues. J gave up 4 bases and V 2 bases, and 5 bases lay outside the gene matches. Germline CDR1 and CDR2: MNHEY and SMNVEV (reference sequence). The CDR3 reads CASSLGGRYADTQYF. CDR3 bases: TGTGCCAGCAGTTTAGGCGGGAGGTATGCAGATACGCAGTATTTT.

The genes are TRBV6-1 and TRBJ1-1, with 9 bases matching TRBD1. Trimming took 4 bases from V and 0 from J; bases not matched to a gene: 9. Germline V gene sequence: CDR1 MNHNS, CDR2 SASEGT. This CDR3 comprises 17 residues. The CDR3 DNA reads TGTGCCAGCAGTGGTTGGGACAGGGTTACGGTGAACACTGAAGCTTTCTTT. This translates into CASSGWDRVTVNTEAFF.

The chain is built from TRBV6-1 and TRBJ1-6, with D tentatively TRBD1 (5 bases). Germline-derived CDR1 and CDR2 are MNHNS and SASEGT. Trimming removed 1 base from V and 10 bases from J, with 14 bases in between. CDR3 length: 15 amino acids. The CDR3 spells CASSEDVRESSPLHF. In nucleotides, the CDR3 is TGTGCCAGCAGTGAAGACGTCAGGGAATCCTCACCCCTCCACTTT.